This T cell receptor (beta chain) was found in a study of T cell changes during pregnancy in multiple sclerosis (dated by TCRdb to between 2018 and 2021). Regarding the research as a whole: Changes in the T cell repertoire over the course of pregnancy were examined in this study in women with multiple sclerosis.

Receptors were amplified or captured by the immunoSEQ multiplex PCR assay. TCRdb's version of the immuneACCESS table is confined to in-frame rearrangements and falls short of the full clone set. An unresolved V gene accounts for under half of the shortfall where checked; the remainder is of unknown origin. The sample table lists fewer than 140,000 clones, more than 80% of them with a count of one. The leading ten clones occupy about 1.5% of the sample. About this clone: The antigen this receptor binds is unknown. Nothing much larger sits one base from this clone, and base qualities are not available.

Clipping removes 7 bases from V and 8 bases from J, with 11 as the unmatched junction base count. Counted from cysteine to phenylalanine, this CDR3 has 14 amino acids. Solely the CDR3 DNA is kept, with 42 bases framed from the first base. CDR1 and CDR2 are drawn from the germline V gene: MNHNS, SASEGT. The sequence derives from a female donor with multiple sclerosis, enrolled in a pregnancy study. The chain joins TRBV6-1 to TRBJ2-1, and 7 junction bases match TRBD2. The specimen was peripheral blood, collected before pregnancy. The CDR3 region reads CASTRERGGHEQFF. The nucleotide sequence reads as follows: TGTGCCAGCACCCGGGAGCGGGGTGGGCATGAGCAGTTCTTC.